This is a list of T cell receptor beta chains from one sample in a study of siplizumab effects on memory and regulatory T cells. Sequencing was performed with immunoSEQ multiplex PCR; in TCRdb, only in-frame clones are kept and a portion is missing. Of tens of thousands of clones in the sample, approximately 95% are singletons; the top ten hold around 0.3%. Sequencing was carried out using non-Treg CD4+ T cells sorted from blood. The receptors were gathered from a human donor in good health. The CDR3 runs from the conserved cysteine through the conserved F or W. D genes are given only for firm matches. Only some rows state a clone size, as once, few, many or a class for expanded clones.

v_gene	d_gene	abundance	j_gene	CDR3nt	CDR3aa
TRBV5-1	.	once	TRBJ2-5	TGCGCCAGCAGCCTCCCCGAACAAGAGACCCAGTACTTC	CASSLPEQETQYF
TRBV14	TRBD2	.	TRBJ2-6	TGTGCCAGCAGCGGCGGGGGTCTCTCTGGGGCCAACGTCCTGACTTTC	CASSGGGLSGANVLTF
TRBV2	TRBD1	.	TRBJ1-2	TGTGCCAGCAGTATGGGGGCAGGGGGTGTCGCAAACTATGGCTACACCTTC	CASSMGAGGVANYGYTF
TRBV6-1	TRBD2	.	TRBJ2-7	TGTGCCAGCCTCTTCAGCGGGACTGCTGGGTACGAGCAGTACTTC	CASLFSGTAGYEQYF
TRBV5-1	.	.	TRBJ2-7	TGCGCCAGCAGCCGCTCGGGACAAACCTACGAGCAGTACTTC	CASSRSGQTYEQYF
TRBV11-3	.	.	TRBJ1-1	TGTGCCAGCAGCTTAGAACCCCGAGATGCTGAAGCTTTCTTT	CASSLEPRDAEAFF
TRBV9	TRBD2	.	TRBJ2-5	TGTGCCAGCAGCGTCGGACTAGTGGAGACCCAGTACTTC	CASSVGLVETQYF
TRBV5-6	TRBD1	once	TRBJ1-6	TGTGCCAGCAGCATCGGACAGGGTAATTCACCCCTCCACTTT	CASSIGQGNSPLHF
TRBV18	.	.	TRBJ2-7	TGTGCCAGCTCACCTTTGGACCCCGCCAACGAGCAGTACTTC	CASSPLDPANEQYF
TRBV1	.	.	TRBJ2-7	TGCACCAGCAGCCAAGGGGGCAGGGGGCGATTTTATCAGGGTACCGACGAGCAGTACTTC	CTSSQGGRGRFYQGTDEQYF
TRBV2	TRBD2	.	TRBJ2-5	TGTGCCAGCAGTGAATTGGTAGCGGGAGGAAAACAAGAGACCCAGTACTTC	CASSELVAGGKQETQYF
TRBV18	.	.	TRBJ1-1	TGTGCCAGCTCACCCGGGGGGGGTTGGACTGAAGCTTTCTTT	CASSPGGGWTEAFF
TRBV4-2	.	.	TRBJ1-2	TGTGCCAGCAGCCAGGGGGGCGGGGGGCTGGTCTATGGCTACACCTTC	CASSQGGGGLVYGYTF
TRBV29-1	.	.	TRBJ2-3	TGCAGCGTTGGTTGGACCGACTCTAGCACAGATACGCAGTATTTT	CSVGWTDSSTDTQYF
TRBV19	TRBD1	.	TRBJ1-3	TGTGCCAGTAGTAAATACCGGGACAGCTCTGGAAACACCATATATTTT	CASSKYRDSSGNTIYF
TRBV9	.	.	TRBJ1-1	TGTGCCAGCGGTAGGAACACTGAAGCTTTCTTT	CASGRNTEAFF
TRBV6-6	.	.	TRBJ2-3	TGTGCCAGCAGTTATCGAGATACGCAGTATTTT	CASSYRDTQYF
TRBV5-1	TRBD1	.	TRBJ2-3	TGCGCCAGCAGCTTGGCCTTGGTCGGACAGGGCCGCACAGATACGCAGTATTTT	CASSLALVGQGRTDTQYF
TRBV18	.	.	TRBJ1-6	TGTGCCAGCTCCCAAAAGCAGAATTCACCCCTCCACTTT	CASSQKQNSPLHF
TRBV5-1	TRBD1	.	TRBJ2-7	TGCGCCAGCAGCCCAGGGGGCTGGTACGAGCAGTACTTC	CASSPGGWYEQYF
TRBV27	TRBD1	.	TRBJ1-4	TGTGCCAGCAGTCTGACCGGGACAGGGAGAGAAAAACTGTTTTTT	CASSLTGTGREKLFF
TRBV7-2	.	.	TRBJ2-3	TGTGCCAGCAGCTTATCGCGGGGTGGAGTCCGTACGCAGTATTTT	CASSLSRGGVRTQYF
TRBV11-3	.	.	TRBJ1-1	TGTGCCAGCAGACCCGGGACGGGGAACACTGAAGCTTTCTTT	CASRPGTGNTEAFF
TRBV19	TRBD1	.	TRBJ1-1	TGTGCCAGTAGTGCCGGACAGGGCACTGAAGCTTTCTTT	CASSAGQGTEAFF
TRBV27	.	.	TRBJ2-6	TGTGCCAGCAGTTTTGGGGCAGGGTCAAGGTCTGGGGCCAACGTCCTGACTTTC	CASSFGAGSRSGANVLTF
TRBV6-6	.	.	TRBJ2-3	TGTGCCAGCACATTACTAGATACGCAGTATTTT	CASTLLDTQYF
TRBV6-6	TRBD1	.	TRBJ1-5	TGTGCCAGCACCGACAGGGGTGGCAATCAGCCCCAGCATTTT	CASTDRGGNQPQHF
TRBV6-6	.	.	TRBJ2-3	TGTGCCAGCACCCACACAGATACGCAGTATTTT	CASTHTDTQYF
TRBV7-9	TRBD1	.	TRBJ1-2	TGTGCCAGCAGCGCTCGGACAGGGGGCATTTTTGGCTACACCTTC	CASSARTGGIFGYTF
TRBV6-6	TRBD1	few	TRBJ2-2	TGTGCCAGCATTCCGACAGGGTCTTACACCGGGGAGCTGTTTTTT	CASIPTGSYTGELFF
TRBV6-1	.	.	TRBJ1-6	TGTGCCAGCAGTGAAGCGACAGGAGACGAATATAATTCACCCCTCCACTTT	CASSEATGDEYNSPLHF
TRBV2	.	.	TRBJ1-4	TGTGCCAGTTCGGTAGGATTGGGTGAAAAACTGTTTTTT	CASSVGLGEKLFF
TRBV29-1	TRBD2	.	TRBJ2-5	TGCAGCTGCAAGACTAGCGGGGACCGAGAGACCCAGTACTTC	CSCKTSGDRETQYF
TRBV19	.	.	TRBJ2-2	TGTGCCAGTAGAGTAATAGGGACCACCGGGGAGCTGTTTTTT	CASRVIGTTGELFF
TRBV5-1	.	.	TRBJ1-1	TGCGCCAGCAGCTTGGTAGCGACGGCGAACACTGAAGCTTTCTTT	CASSLVATANTEAFF
TRBV4-2	.	.	TRBJ2-2	TGTGCCAGCAGCCAAGATAACGTAGCCGGGGAGCTGTTTTTT	CASSQDNVAGELFF
TRBV11-2	TRBD1	.	TRBJ2-3	TGTGCCAGCAGCCAGGACAGGATGACAGATACGCAGTATTTT	CASSQDRMTDTQYF
TRBV28	.	.	TRBJ1-2	TGTGCCAGCAGTTTATTGAACTATGGCTACACCTTC	CASSLLNYGYTF
TRBV15	TRBD1	once	TRBJ2-2	TGTGCCACCAGGACAGGGGCTAACACCGGGGAGCTGTTTTTT	CATRTGANTGELFF
TRBV7-2	.	once	TRBJ1-3	TGTGCCAGCAGCTTAAACGGGTTCTCTGGAAACACCATATATTTT	CASSLNGFSGNTIYF
TRBV6-1	.	.	TRBJ2-5	TGTGCCAGCAGTGTCGAGGGGAGTGGAGAGACCCAGTACTTC	CASSVEGSGETQYF
TRBV29-1	TRBD1	.	TRBJ2-2	TGCAGCGTGCGACAGGGTTCGGGCACCGGGGAGCTGTTTTTT	CSVRQGSGTGELFF
TRBV27	TRBD1	.	TRBJ2-7	TGTGCCAGCAGTTCGCGGACAGGGAGGTTGGGCTACGAGCAGTACTTC	CASSSRTGRLGYEQYF